These 26 T cell receptor beta chains were sequenced from one sample in a study of Ad26.COV2.S vaccination and SARS-CoV-2 variants. Treatment indicated: approximately 18 received Ad26.COV2.S at low or high dose, single or two shots; about 5 received placebo; per-sample allocation not given. Day 63 after the first vaccine or placebo injection was the time point for sampling. Data came from immunoSEQ multiplex PCR; TCRdb stores just in-frame clones and leaves some out. The sample has 400,000 to 450,000 clones; roughly 91% are singletons. The source was peripheral blood, collected in a trial of Ad26.COV2.S vaccine versus placebo. The receptors come from a person aged 18-65 years who received the Ad26.COV2.S COVID-19 vaccine or a placebo.

The chain joins TRBV11-2 to TRBJ2-1; 9 positions agree with TRBD2. Losses at the gene ends were 4 bases for V and 9 bases for J; bases not matched to a gene: 7. Germline V CDR1 and CDR2: SGHAT, FQNNGV. The CDR3 totals 14 residues. CDR3 sequence reads: CASSSAGGPGEQFF. In DNA, the CDR3 is TGTGCCAGCAGCTCGGCGGGAGGGCCTGGTGAGCAGTTCTTC.

Details on this clone: A much more abundant neighbour one base away suggests this may be a read error. Other nucleotide sequences from this sample produce the same CDR3. The J gene is TRBJ2-5, the V gene TRBV6-2 or TRBV6-3; D is ambiguous. Germline V CDR1 and CDR2: MNHEY, SVGEGT. The CDR3 covers 11 residues. Trimming took 2 bases from V and 4 from J, leaving 2 bases between them. The CDR3 spells CASSYGETQYF. The CDR3 nucleotides are TGTGCCAGCAGTTACGGAGAGACCCAGTACTTC.

The V call is TRBV6-2 or TRBV6-3, the J call TRBJ2-1; D call uncertain. Trimming removed 3 bases at V and 10 bases at J, with 13 bases between. Germline CDR1 and CDR2: MNHEY and SVGEGT. The CDR3 runs 13 residues. The CDR3 sequence: CASSYVGIWEQFF. Written as DNA, the CDR3 is TGTGCCAGCAGTTATGTGGGGATTTGGGAGCAGTTCTTC.

V usage is TRBV6-5 and J usage is TRBJ1-1; D unclear. In germline, CDR1 is MNHEY, CDR2 SVGAGI. The CDR3 consists of 13 residues. Between the trimmed V and J ends, which lost 6 bases and 1 base, there was a span of 9 bases. CDR3 sequence reads: CASSHDGNTEAFF. The CDR3 DNA sequence: TGTGCCAGCAGCCATGACGGGAACACTGAAGCTTTCTTT.

This chain links TRBV18 with TRBJ2-3; D tentatively fits TRBD1 or TRBD2 (5 bases each). Germline V CDR1 and CDR2: KGHSH, LQKENI. The CDR3 extends over 16 amino acids. With 5 bases removed from V and 4 bases from J, the gap between germline ends came to 19 bases. The CDR3 DNA reads as TGTGCCAGCTCATCTACCGAAGGGACCAGCGCAGATACGCAGTATTTT. It yields the protein CASSSTEGTSADTQYF.

The table lists this clone with a few counts. V usage is TRBV5-6 and J usage is TRBJ1-5; 8 bases are shared with TRBD1. CDR1 and CDR2 (germline): SGHDT, YYEEEE. The CDR3 length is 16 residues. The V segment lost 4 bases and the J segment 6 bases; nucleotides outside the gene matches: 12. The CDR3 DNA reads as TGTGCCAGCAGCCCCAGGACAGGGTCCCCCGGTCAGCCCCAGCATTTT. Translation gives CASSPRTGSPGQPQHF.

This clone has just one count. This chain connects TRBV28 to TRBJ1-5; D gene ambiguous. Between the trimmed V and J ends, which lost 5 bases and 3 bases, there was a span of 20 bases. The CDR3 is 17 amino acids. Germline V lookup: CDR1 MDHEN, CDR2 SYDVKM. Here the CDR3 reads CASSPNPPRRVNQPQHF. CDR3 DNA sequence: TGTGCCAGCAGTCCCAACCCCCCCCGGAGGGTCAATCAGCCCCAGCATTTT.

The rearrangement joins TRBV3-1 (or the pseudogene TRBV3-2) to TRBJ2-7, with D uncertain. Trimming cost V 0 bases and J 6 bases, with 9 bases left between them. Per the germline V gene, CDR1 is LGHDT and CDR2 is YNNKEL (reference sequence). The CDR3 spans 13 residues. CDR3 in amino acids: CASSQDGRAEQYF. CDR3 nucleotides: TGTGCCAGCAGCCAAGATGGCAGAGCCGAGCAGTACTTC.

In this sample, this clone turned up once. The chain combines TRBV6-5 with TRBJ2-4; D is perhaps TRBD1 (6 bases). V was pared by 6 bases and J by 3 bases, with 12 bases between. CDR1 is MNHEY and CDR2 is SVGAGI in the germline V gene. CDR3 length: 14 residues. This CDR3 is CASSLQGSKNIQYF. CDR3 sequence (DNA): TGTGCCAGCAGCCTACAGGGAAGCAAAAACATTCAGTACTTC.

The chain joins TRBV24-1 to TRBJ2-1; the match to TRBD2 covers 15 bases. This CDR3 is built from 18 residues. Trimming cost V 4 bases and J 3 bases; bases outside gene matches: 6. Germline CDR1 reads KGHDR; CDR2 reads SFDVKD. CDR3 amino acids: CATSEAGTSGRFYNEQFF. The CDR3 DNA reads TGTGCCACCAGTGAGGCCGGGACTAGCGGGAGGTTCTACAATGAGCAGTTCTTC.

The chain joins TRBV3-1 (or the pseudogene TRBV3-2) to TRBJ2-7; D call uncertain. Per the germline V gene, CDR1 is LGHDT and CDR2 is YNNKEL (reference sequence). The V end lost 1 base, the J end lost 3 bases, and 10 bases lay between the germline ends. This CDR3 is 14 amino acids long. The CDR3 loop reads CASSQVGRYYEQYF. The CDR3 nucleotides are TGTGCCAGCAGCCAAGTAGGCAGATACTACGAGCAGTACTTC.

The chain links TRBV5-6 to TRBJ1-1; 9 bases map to TRBD1. The CDR3 is made up of 15 amino acids. Germline CDR1 reads SGHDT; CDR2 reads YYEEEE. J was trimmed by 4 bases and V by 4 bases; bases with no gene match: 8. The DNA of the CDR3 is TGTGCCAGCAGCGGCCCGGACAGGGGTAGCACTGAAGCTTTCTTT. Encoded protein: CASSGPDRGSTEAFF.

The chain combines TRBV5-1 with TRBJ2-7; D not resolved. CDR1 and CDR2 from the germline V gene are SGHRS and YFSETQ. The V gene lost 0 bases and the J gene lost 4 bases, with 11 bases spanning the gap. This CDR3 spans 14 amino acids. The CDR3 bases are TGCGCCAGCAGCTTGGACGGCCTTCCTTACGAGCAGTACTTC. It yields the protein CASSLDGLPYEQYF.

The rearrangement links TRBV10-3 to TRBJ2-6; D uncertain. The CDR3 is 15 amino acids. V gave up 9 bases and J gave up 1 base, with 13 bases separating them. Germline lookup yields CDR1 ENHRY and CDR2 SYGVKD. The CDR3 here is CAIGYAPSGANVLTF. In nucleotides, the CDR3 is TGTGCCATTGGGTATGCACCTTCTGGGGCCAACGTCCTGACTTTC.

As DNA, the CDR3 is TGCGCCAGCAGCTTCGGGACAGGGCCCTTTGGCGAGCAGTACTTC. It encodes CASSFGTGPFGEQYF. V gene TRBV5-1 combines with J gene TRBJ2-7; 9 nucleotides match TRBD1. Germline CDR1 reads SGHRS; CDR2 reads YFSETQ. V shed 2 bases and J 6 bases; nucleotides not matched to a gene: 9. The CDR3 totals 15 residues.

This chain uses TRBV5-6 with TRBJ2-1; D is perhaps TRBD1 or TRBD2 (6 bases each). Trimming stripped 4 bases from V and 0 bases from J, with 17 bases between. This CDR3 comprises 17 residues. Per germline, CDR1 SGHDT and CDR2 YYEEEE. The DNA of the CDR3 is TGTGCCAGCAGCCGGGGGTCGGGACACATCTCCTACAATGAGCAGTTCTTC. Amino acids: CASSRGSGHISYNEQFF.

In this sample, this clone turned up once. A junction boundary mismatches the germline segment, possibly from a read error. The chain is built from TRBV27 and TRBJ2-7; D unresolved. This CDR3 spans 12 amino acids. Germline CDR1 MNHEY, CDR2 SMNVEV (reference sequence). The CDR3, as DNA: TGTGCCAGCAGTCTGCCCTCCAACGAGCAGTACTTC. This encodes CASSLPSNEQYF.

This clone was detected only once. V and J are TRBV6-2 or TRBV6-3 and TRBJ2-5; D not resolved. Between the trimmed V and J ends, which lost 2 bases and 5 bases, there was a span of 9 bases. The germline gives CDR1 MNHEY, CDR2 SVGEGT. This CDR3 spans 13 amino acids. The CDR3 loop is CASSYRSFETQYF. The CDR3 DNA reads as TGTGCCAGCAGTTACAGGAGTTTCGAGACCCAGTACTTC.

This rearrangement joins TRBV19 to TRBJ1-1, with D uncertain. The ends were cut back, 6 bases at V and 1 base at J, with 18 bases in the middle. CDR3 size: 16 residues. CDR1 is LNHDA and CDR2 is SQIVND in the germline V gene (reference sequence). The CDR3 loop is CASRSAGQARNTEAFF. DNA of the CDR3: TGTGCCAGTAGGTCCGCCGGCCAGGCGAGGAACACTGAAGCTTTCTTT.

The V and J genes are TRBV2 and TRBJ1-4, with unresolved D. Looked up from germline, CDR1 is SNHLY and CDR2 is FYNNEI. The CDR3 spans 13 residues. V shed 4 bases and J shed 2 bases, with 5 bases lying between them. The CDR3: CASSGGTNEKLFF. The CDR3 coding sequence is TGTGCCAGCAGTGGAGGGACTAATGAAAAACTGTTTTTT.

This clone was picked up one time. The rearrangement uses TRBV2 and TRBJ2-1; 11 nucleotides match TRBD2. The CDR3 is 16 residues long. Germline CDR1 and CDR2: SNHLY and FYNNEI. Germline trimming cut 6 bases from V and 9 bases from J; bases unmatched to any gene: 13. CDR3 sequence (DNA): TGTGCCAGCAGGATTTTGGGGCTAGCGGGAGGCGGTGAGCAGTTCTTC. Translation gives CASRILGLAGGGEQFF.

The chain has TRBV11-3 and TRBJ2-1, with 14 bases lining up with TRBD2. Unmatched junction bases numbered 4, after V lost 4 bases and J lost 8 bases. The CDR3 consists of 15 residues. Germline lookup yields CDR1 SGHNT and CDR2 YENEEA. This chain's CDR3 is CASSSGLAGEDEQFF. CDR3 DNA sequence: TGTGCCAGCAGCTCGGGACTAGCGGGAGAGGATGAGCAGTTCTTC.

J is TRBJ2-1 and V is TRBV5-5, with 7 positions matching TRBD2. The CDR3 covers 15 residues. Germline-derived CDR1 and CDR2 are SGHKS and YYEKEE (reference sequence). V shed 3 bases, J shed 6 bases, and the junction held 9 bases outside the gene matches. CDR3 in amino acids: CASSWRLATFNEQFF. DNA for the CDR3: TGTGCCAGCAGCTGGCGACTAGCTACCTTCAATGAGCAGTTCTTC.

This clone was counted a few times. The CDR3, as DNA: TGCAGCGTGTTGACAGAAATGAACACTGAAGCTTTCTTT. This gives the protein CSVLTEMNTEAFF. The chain recombines TRBV29-1 with TRBJ1-1; possibly TRBD1 for D (5 bases). V was shortened by 6 bases and J by 0 bases, with 11 bases between the two germline ends. This CDR3 comprises 13 residues. The germline gives CDR1 SQVTM, CDR2 ANQGSEA.

V usage is TRBV7-6 and J usage is TRBJ2-1, with 9 bases that match TRBD2. This CDR3 is 15 amino acids long. V gave up 5 bases and J gave up 3 bases; unmatched junction bases: 5. The germline gives CDR1 SGHVS, CDR2 FNYEAQ. For the CDR3, the DNA is TGTGCCAGCAGCGCAAGGACTAGCGACTACAATGAGCAGTTCTTC. This translates into CASSARTSDYNEQFF.

J is TRBJ2-7 and V is TRBV5-1, with D possibly TRBD1 on 5 matching bases. V was pared by 7 bases and J by 6 bases, with 11 bases between. The CDR3 contains 11 residues. From germline, CDR1 is SGHRS and CDR2 YFSETQ. The chain's CDR3 is CASAKGFEQYF. CDR3 DNA: TGCGCCAGCGCCAAGGGGTTCGAGCAGTACTTC.